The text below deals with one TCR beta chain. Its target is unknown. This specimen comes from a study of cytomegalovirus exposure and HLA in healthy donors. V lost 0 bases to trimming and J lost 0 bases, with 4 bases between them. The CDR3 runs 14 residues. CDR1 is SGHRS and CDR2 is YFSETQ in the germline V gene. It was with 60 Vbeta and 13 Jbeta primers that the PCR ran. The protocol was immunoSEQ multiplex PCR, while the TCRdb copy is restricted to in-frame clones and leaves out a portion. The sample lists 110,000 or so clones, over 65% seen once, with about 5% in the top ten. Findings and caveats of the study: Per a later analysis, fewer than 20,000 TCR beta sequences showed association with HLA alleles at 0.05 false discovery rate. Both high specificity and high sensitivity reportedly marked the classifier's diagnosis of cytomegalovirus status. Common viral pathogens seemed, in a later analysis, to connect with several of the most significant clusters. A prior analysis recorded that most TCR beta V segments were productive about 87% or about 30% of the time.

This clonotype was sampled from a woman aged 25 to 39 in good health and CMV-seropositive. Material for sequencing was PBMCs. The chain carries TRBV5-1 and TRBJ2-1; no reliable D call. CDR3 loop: CASSLDNSYNEQFF. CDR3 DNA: TGCGCCAGCAGCTTGGACAACTCCTACAATGAGCAGTTCTTC.